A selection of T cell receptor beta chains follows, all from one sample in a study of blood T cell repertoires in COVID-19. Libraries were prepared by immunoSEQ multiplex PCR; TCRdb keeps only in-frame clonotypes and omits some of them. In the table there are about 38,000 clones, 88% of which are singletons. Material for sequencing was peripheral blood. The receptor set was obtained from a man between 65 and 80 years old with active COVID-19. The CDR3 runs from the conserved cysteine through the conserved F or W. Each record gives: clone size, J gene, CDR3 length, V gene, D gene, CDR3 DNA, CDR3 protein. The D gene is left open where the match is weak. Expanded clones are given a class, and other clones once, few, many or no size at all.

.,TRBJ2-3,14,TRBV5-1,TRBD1,TGCGCCAGCAGCACGGGACAGGGGACAGATACGCAGTATTTT,CASSTGQGTDTQYF
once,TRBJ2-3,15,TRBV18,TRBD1,TGTGCCAGCTCACCCCGGACAGGAACCACAGATACGCAGTATTTT,CASSPRTGTTDTQYF
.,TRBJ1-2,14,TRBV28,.,TGTGCCAGCAGTTTCCTCCAGGGGTACTATGGCTACACCTTC,CASSFLQGYYGYTF
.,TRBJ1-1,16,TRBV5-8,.,TGTGCCAGCAGCCTCAGGGGCGCCGGGTTGTTGACTGAAGCTTTCTTT,CASSLRGAGLLTEAFF
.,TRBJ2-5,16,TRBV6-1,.,TGTGCCAGCAGTGAAGCGCCGAACTGGGCCCGAGAGACCCAGTACTTC,CASSEAPNWARETQYF
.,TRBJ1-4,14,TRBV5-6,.,TGTGCCAGCAGCTTGGGCCGGGTTGTAGGAAAACTGTTTTTT,CASSLGRVVGKLFF
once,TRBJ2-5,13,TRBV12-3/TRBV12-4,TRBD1,TGTGCCAGCAGTTGGACAGGTGAAGAGACCCAGTACTTC,CASSWTGEETQYF
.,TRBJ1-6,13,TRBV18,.,TGTGCCAGCTCACCATACGAGAATTCACCCCTCCACTTT,CASSPYENSPLHF
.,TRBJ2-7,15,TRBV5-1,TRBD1,TGCGCCAGCAGCTTGGCTGGGGACAGTTCCTACGAGCAGTACTTC,CASSLAGDSSYEQYF
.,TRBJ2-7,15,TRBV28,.,TGTGCCAGCAGTTCCCCGGGACTTAAAGGCTACGAGCAGTACTTC,CASSSPGLKGYEQYF
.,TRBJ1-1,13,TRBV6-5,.,TGTGCCAGCAGTTACGGGCAGCCGCGTGAAGCTTTCTTT,CASSYGQPREAFF
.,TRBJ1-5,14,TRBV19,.,TGTGCCAGTAGGAAGCTTCAGGGCAATCAGCCCCAGCATTTT,CASRKLQGNQPQHF
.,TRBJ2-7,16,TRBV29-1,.,TGCAGCGTTGAGCTTCCACAGGGCAATTTCCTACGAGAGCAGTACTTC,CSVELPQGNFLREQYF
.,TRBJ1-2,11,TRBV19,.,TGTGCCAGTAGTACAGGGTATGGCTACACCTTC,CASSTGYGYTF
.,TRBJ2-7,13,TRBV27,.,TGTGCCAGCAGTTTCCAGGGAAAGTACGAGCAGTACTTC,CASSFQGKYEQYF
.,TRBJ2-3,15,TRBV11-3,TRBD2,TGTGCCAGCAGCCTCGGGACTAGCGGGACAGATACGCAGTATTTT,CASSLGTSGTDTQYF
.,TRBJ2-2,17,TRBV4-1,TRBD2,TGCGCCAGCAGCCAAGTACTAGCGGGAGGGAACACCGGGGAGCTGTTTTTT,CASSQVLAGGNTGELFF
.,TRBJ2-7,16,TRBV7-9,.,TGTGCCAGCAGCGCCCCCAGCAACGCCCGGGGGACCGAGCAGTACTTC,CASSAPSNARGTEQYF
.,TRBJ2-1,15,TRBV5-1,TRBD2,TGCGCCAGCAGCTCGGGACTAGCGGGGGACAATGAGCAGTTCTTC,CASSSGLAGDNEQFF
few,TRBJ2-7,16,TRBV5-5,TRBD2,TGTGCCAGCAGCTTGGCCGAGGGGACTAGGGTAAGCGAGCAGTACTTC,CASSLAEGTRVSEQYF
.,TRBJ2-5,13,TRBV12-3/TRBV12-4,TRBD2,TGTGCCAGCAGTTTGGGACTAGCAGAGACCCAGTACTTC,CASSLGLAETQYF
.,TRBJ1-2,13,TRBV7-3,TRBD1,TGTGCCAGCAGCACGACAGGGGGACATGGCTACACCTTC,CASSTTGGHGYTF
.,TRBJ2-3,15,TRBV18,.,TGTGCCAGCTCAACCCTTTCGGGGGGCGCAGATACGCAGTATTTT,CASSTLSGGADTQYF
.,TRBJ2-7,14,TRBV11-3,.,TGTGCCAGCAGCTTAGCTGCAGGCCACTACGAGCAGTACTTC,CASSLAAGHYEQYF
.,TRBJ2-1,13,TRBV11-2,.,TGTGCCAGCAGCCTCGGAGCGGGTGGTGAGCAGTTCTTC,CASSLGAGGEQFF
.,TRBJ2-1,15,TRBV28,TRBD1,TGTGCCAGCAGAGTTCCGAGACAGGGGGTCAATGAGCAGTTCTTC,CASRVPRQGVNEQFF
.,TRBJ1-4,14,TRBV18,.,TGTGCCAGCTCGTCCAGGGGTATGGGTGAAAAACTGTTTTTT,CASSSRGMGEKLFF
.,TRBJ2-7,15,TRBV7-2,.,TGTGCCAGCAGCTCCGAACGGCGGGTTCCCTACGAGCAGTACTTC,CASSSERRVPYEQYF
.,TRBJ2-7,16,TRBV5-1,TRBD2,TGCGCCAGCAGCTTGGCTTCTAGCGGTCGTGGTTACGAGCAGTACTTC,CASSLASSGRGYEQYF
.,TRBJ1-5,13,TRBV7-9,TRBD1,TGTGCCAGCAGCCCCTGGGACAGGGACGCCGAGCATTTT,CASSPWDRDAEHF
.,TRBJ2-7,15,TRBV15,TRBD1,TGTGCCACCAGCAGAGGTGGGACAGGGCGCGGTGAGCAGTACTTC,CATSRGGTGRGEQYF
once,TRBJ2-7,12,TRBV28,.,TGTGCCTCCCAGCAGGTGGCCTACGAGCAGTACTTC,CASQQVAYEQYF
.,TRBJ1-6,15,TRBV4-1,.,TGCGCCAGCAGCCAAGAGCCCGGGTACAATTCACCCCTCCACTTT,CASSQEPGYNSPLHF
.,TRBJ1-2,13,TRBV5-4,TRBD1,TGTGCCAGCAGCTTGGAGGGGGCAGGGGATGGCACCTTC,CASSLEGAGDGTF
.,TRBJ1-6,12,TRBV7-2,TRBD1,TGTGCCAGCGGACAGGGGGATTCACCCCTCCACTTT,CASGQGDSPLHF
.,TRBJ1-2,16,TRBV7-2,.,TGTGCCAGCAGCCGCATGGGGCAGACCAGAGTATATGGCTACACCTTC,CASSRMGQTRVYGYTF
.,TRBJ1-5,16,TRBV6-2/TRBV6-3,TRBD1,TGTGCCAGCAGCCCTCTGACAGGGGGAAGCAATCAGCCCCAGCATTTT,CASSPLTGGSNQPQHF
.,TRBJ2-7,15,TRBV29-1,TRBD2,TGCAGCGTGGCCTTTGGGACTAGCGGGGCCTACGAGCAGTACTTC,CSVAFGTSGAYEQYF
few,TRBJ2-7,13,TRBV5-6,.,TGTGCCAGCAGCCTGACAGGCCCCTACGAGCAGTACTTC,CASSLTGPYEQYF
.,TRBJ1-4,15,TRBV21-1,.,TGTGCCAGCAGCGGCCCGGGGGGGGCTAATGAAAAACTGTTTTTT,CASSGPGGANEKLFF
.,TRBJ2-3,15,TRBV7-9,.,TGTGCCAGCAGCTTAGGACTAGAAGTGACAGATACGCAGTATTTT,CASSLGLEVTDTQYF
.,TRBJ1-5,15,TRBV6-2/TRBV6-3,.,TGTGCCAGCAGTTACGGACGGGGGGCGGTTCAGCCCCAGCATTTT,CASSYGRGAVQPQHF